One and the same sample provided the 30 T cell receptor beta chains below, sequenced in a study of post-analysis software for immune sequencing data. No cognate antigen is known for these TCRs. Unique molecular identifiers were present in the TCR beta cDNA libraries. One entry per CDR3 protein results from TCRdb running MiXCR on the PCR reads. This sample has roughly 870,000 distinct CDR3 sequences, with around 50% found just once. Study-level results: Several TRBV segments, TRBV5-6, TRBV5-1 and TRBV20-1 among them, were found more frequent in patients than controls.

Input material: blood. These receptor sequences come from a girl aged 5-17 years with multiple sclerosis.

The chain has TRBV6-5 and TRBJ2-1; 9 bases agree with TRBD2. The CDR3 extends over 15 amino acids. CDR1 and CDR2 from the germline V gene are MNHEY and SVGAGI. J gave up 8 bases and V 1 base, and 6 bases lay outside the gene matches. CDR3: CASSYWAGGPYEQFF. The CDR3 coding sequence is TGTGCCAGCAGTTACTGGGCGGGAGGGCCTTATGAGCAGTTCTTC.

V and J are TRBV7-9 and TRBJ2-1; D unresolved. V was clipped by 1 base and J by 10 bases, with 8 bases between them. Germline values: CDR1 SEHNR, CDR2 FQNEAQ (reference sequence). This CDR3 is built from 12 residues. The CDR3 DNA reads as TGTGCCAGCAGCTTAGGGCCTCCCGAGCAGTTCTTC. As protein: CASSLGPPEQFF.

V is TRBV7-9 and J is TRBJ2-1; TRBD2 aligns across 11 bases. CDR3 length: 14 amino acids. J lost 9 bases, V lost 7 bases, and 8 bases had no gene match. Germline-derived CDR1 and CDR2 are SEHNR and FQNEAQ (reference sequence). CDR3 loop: CASILAGGRGEQFF. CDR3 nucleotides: TGTGCCAGCATCCTAGCGGGAGGTCGGGGTGAGCAGTTCTTC.

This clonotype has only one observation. This chain's CDR3 is CASSLRQVGEQFF. CDR3 coding DNA: TGTGCCAGCAGCTTGCGACAGGTAGGCGAGCAGTTCTTC. This chain joins TRBV7-8 and TRBJ2-1; maybe TRBD1 (6 bases). This CDR3 is built from 13 residues. Germline-derived CDR1 and CDR2 are SGHVS and FQNEAQ. V was cut by 3 bases and J by 10 bases, with 13 bases left in between.

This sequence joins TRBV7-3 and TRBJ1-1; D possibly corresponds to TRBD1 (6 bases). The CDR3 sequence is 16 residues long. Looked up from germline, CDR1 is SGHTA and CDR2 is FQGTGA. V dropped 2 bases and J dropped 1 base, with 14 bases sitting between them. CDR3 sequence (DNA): TGTGCCAGCAGCTTAGGGCCAGACAGGCGGAACACTGAAGCTTTCTTT. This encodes CASSLGPDRRNTEAFF. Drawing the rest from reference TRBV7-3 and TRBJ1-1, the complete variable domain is GAGVSQTPSNKVTEKGKYVELRCDPISGHTALYWYRQSLGQGPEFLIYFQGTGAADDSGLPNDRFFAVRPEGSVSTLKIQRTERGDSAVYLCASSLGPDRRNTEAFFGQGTRLTVV.

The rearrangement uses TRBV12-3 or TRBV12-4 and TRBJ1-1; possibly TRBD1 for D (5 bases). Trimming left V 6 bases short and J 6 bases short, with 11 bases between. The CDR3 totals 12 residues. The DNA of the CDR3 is TGTGCCAGCAGGTTTCGGGGGGCTGAAGCTTTCTTT. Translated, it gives CASRFRGAEAFF.

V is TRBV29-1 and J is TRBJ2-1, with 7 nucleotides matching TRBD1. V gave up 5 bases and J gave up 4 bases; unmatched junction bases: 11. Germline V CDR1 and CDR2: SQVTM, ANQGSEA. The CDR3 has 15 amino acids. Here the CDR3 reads CSVIFARQGYNEQFF. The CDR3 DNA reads TGCAGCGTTATTTTCGCGAGACAGGGATACAATGAGCAGTTCTTC.

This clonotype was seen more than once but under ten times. The CDR3 loop reads CSVAFRAVDIQYF. Written as DNA, the CDR3 is TGCAGCGTTGCCTTCAGGGCGGTGGACATTCAGTACTTC. The rearrangement joins TRBV29-1 to TRBJ2-4, with D possibly TRBD1 on 5 matching bases. Trimming shortened V by 4 bases and J by 8 bases, and 15 bases separated the two germline ends. The CDR3 has 13 residues. Looked up from germline, CDR1 is SQVTM and CDR2 is ANQGSEA.

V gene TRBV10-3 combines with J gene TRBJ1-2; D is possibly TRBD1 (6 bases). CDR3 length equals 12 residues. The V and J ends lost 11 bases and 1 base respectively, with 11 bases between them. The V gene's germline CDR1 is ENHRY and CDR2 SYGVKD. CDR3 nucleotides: TGTGCCGTACGACAGGATAACTATGGCTACACCTTC. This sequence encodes CAVRQDNYGYTF.

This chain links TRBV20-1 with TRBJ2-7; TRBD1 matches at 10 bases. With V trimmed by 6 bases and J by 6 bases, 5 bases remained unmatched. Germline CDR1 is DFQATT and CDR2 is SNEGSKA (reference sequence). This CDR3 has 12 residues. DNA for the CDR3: TGCAGTGCCACTCGGACAGGGGGCGAGCAGTACTTC. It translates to CSATRTGGEQYF.

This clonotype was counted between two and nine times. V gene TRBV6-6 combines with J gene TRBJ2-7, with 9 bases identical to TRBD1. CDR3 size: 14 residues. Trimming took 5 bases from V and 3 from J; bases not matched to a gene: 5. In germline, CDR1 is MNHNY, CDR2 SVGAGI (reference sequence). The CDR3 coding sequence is TGTGCCAGCAGTAGGGGACAGGGAGACTACGAGCAGTACTTC. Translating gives CASSRGQGDYEQYF.

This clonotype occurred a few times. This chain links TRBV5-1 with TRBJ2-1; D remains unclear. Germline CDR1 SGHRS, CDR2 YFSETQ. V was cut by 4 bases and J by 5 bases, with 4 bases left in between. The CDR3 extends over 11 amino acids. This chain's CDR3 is CASSIHNEQFF. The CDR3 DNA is TGCGCCAGCAGCATTCACAATGAGCAGTTCTTC.

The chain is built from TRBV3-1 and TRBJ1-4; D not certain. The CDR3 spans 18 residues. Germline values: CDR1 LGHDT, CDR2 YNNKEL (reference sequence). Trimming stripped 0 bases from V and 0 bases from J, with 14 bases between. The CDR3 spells CASSQEGGRRATNEKLFF. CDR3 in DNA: TGTGCCAGCAGCCAAGAAGGTGGCAGGCGTGCAACTAATGAAAAACTGTTTTTT.

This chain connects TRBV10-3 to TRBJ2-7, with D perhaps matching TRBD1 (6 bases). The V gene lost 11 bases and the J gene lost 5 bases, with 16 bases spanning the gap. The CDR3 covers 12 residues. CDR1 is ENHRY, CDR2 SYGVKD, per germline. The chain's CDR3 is CAFSSGVHEQYF. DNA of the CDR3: TGTGCCTTTTCATCAGGGGTCCACGAGCAGTACTTC.

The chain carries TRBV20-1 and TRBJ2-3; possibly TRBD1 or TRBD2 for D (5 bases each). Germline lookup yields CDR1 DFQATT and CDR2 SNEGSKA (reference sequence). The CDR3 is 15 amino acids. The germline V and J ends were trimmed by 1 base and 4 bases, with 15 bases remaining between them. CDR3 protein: CSARAGTGTADTQYF. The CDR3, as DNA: TGCAGTGCTAGAGCTGGAACTGGGACCGCAGATACGCAGTATTTT.

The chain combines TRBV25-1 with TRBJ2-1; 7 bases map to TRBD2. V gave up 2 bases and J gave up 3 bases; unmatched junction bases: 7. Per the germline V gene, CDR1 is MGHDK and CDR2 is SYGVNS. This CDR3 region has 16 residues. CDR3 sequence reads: CASSESGVTGYNEQFF. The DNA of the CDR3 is TGTGCCAGCAGTGAAAGCGGGGTAACAGGCTACAATGAGCAGTTCTTC.

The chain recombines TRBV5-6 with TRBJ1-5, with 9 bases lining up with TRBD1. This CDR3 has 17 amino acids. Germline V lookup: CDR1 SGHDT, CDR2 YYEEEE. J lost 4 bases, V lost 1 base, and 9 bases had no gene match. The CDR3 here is CASSLFTGGSKNQPQHF. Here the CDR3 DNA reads TGTGCCAGCAGCTTGTTCACAGGGGGCAGTAAAAATCAGCCCCAGCATTTT.

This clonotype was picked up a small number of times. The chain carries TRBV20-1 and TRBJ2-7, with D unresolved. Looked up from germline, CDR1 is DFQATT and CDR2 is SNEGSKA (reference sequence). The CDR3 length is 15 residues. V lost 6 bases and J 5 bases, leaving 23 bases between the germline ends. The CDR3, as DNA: TGCAGTGCGAGCCCCCGGACGTCCGGTTTGGACGAGCAGTACTTC. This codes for CSASPRTSGLDEQYF.

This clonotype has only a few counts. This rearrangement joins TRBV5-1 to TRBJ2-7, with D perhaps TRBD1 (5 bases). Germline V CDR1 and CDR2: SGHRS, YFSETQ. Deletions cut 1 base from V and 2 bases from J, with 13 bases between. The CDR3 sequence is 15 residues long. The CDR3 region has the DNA TGCGCCAGCAGCTTGTCATTGGAAGGGGCCTACGAGCAGTACTTC. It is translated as CASSLSLEGAYEQYF.

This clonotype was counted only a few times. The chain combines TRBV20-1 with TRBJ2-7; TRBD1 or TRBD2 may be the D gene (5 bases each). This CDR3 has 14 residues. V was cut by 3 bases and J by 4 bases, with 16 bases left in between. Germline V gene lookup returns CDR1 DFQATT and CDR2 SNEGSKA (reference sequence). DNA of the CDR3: TGCAGTGCTAGTCCGACTCAGGGAGCGTACGAGCAGTACTTC. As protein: CSASPTQGAYEQYF.

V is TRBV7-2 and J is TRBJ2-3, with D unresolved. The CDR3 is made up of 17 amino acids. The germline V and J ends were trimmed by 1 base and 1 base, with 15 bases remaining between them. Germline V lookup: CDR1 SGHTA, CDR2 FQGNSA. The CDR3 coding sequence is TGTGCCAGCAGCTTAGTTTCTGGCCTAGTCGGCACAGATACGCAGTATTTT. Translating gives CASSLVSGLVGTDTQYF.

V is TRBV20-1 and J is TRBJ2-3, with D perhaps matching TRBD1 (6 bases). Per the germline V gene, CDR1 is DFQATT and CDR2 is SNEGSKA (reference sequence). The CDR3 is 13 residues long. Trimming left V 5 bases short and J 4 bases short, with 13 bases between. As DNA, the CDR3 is TGCAGTGCTTCTCGGACAGCGGCAGATACGCAGTATTTT. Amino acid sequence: CSASRTAADTQYF.

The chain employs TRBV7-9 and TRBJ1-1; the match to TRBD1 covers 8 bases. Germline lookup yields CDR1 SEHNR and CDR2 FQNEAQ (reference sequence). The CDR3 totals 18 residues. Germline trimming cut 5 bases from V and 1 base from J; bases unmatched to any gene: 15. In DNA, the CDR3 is TGTGCCAGCAGCGAACGACAGGGGTTCCGCGCGACGAACACTGAAGCTTTCTTT. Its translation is CASSERQGFRATNTEAFF.

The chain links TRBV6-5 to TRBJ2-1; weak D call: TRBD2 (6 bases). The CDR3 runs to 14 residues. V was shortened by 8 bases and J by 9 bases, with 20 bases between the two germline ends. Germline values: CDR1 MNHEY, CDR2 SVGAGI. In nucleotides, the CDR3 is TGTGCCAGCCGGCGGCGGGAAGGCGGGTCTGAGCAGTTCTTC. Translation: CASRRREGGSEQFF.

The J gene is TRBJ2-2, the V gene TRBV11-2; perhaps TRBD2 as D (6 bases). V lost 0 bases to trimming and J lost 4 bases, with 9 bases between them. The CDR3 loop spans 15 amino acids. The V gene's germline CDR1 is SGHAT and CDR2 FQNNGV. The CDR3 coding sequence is TGTGCCAGCAGCTTAGAAGCTAGCGCCACCGGGGAGCTGTTTTTT. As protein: CASSLEASATGELFF.

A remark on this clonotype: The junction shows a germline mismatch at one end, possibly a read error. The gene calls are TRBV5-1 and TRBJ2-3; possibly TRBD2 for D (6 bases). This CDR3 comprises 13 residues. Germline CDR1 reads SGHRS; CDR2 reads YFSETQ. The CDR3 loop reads CASRLEGSDTQYF. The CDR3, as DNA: TGCGCCAGCAGGTTGGAGGGGTCAGATACGCAGTATTTT.

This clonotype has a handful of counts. The CDR3 coding sequence is TGCAGTGCTAGAGATCCAAGGAGGGATCAATACGAGCAGTACTTC. This gives the protein CSARDPRRDQYEQYF. The gene calls are TRBV20-1 and TRBJ2-7; tentatively, D is TRBD2 (6 bases). This CDR3 region has 15 residues. Trimming removed 0 bases at V and 4 bases at J, with 16 bases between. Germline CDR1 reads DFQATT; CDR2 reads SNEGSKA (reference sequence).

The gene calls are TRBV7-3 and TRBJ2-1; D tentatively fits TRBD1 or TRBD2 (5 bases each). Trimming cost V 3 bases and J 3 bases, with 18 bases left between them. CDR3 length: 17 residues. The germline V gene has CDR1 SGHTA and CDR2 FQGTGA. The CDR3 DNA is TGTGCCAGCAGCTTGAGGAACCGGGACCGCAGCTACAATGAGCAGTTCTTC. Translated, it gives CASSLRNRDRSYNEQFF.

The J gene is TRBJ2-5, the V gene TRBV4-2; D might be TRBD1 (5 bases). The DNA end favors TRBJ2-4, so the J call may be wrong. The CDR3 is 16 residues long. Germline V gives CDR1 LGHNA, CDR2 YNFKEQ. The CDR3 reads CASSHHPETVSNIQYF. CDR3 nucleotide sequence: TGTGCCAGCAGCCACCACCCTGAGACAGTAAGCAACATTCAGTACTTC.

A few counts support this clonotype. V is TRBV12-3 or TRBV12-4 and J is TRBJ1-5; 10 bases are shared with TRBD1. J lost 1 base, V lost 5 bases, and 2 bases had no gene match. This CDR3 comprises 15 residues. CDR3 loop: CASSRQGASNQPQHF. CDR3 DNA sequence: TGTGCCAGCAGTAGACAGGGGGCGAGCAATCAGCCCCAGCATTTT.